This T cell receptor beta chain originates from a study of cytomegalovirus exposure and HLA in healthy donors. Across the study: A later analysis reported the 100 to 150 validation repertoires used the same platform as the roughly 670 first-cohort repertoires.

Produced via immunoSEQ multiplex PCR; TCRdb's table is partial and in-frame only. Of some 210,000 clones listed, roughly 87% are singletons. There are 15 residues in the CDR3. Germline V lookup: CDR1 MNHEY, CDR2 SMNVEV (reference sequence). Germline trimming cut 2 bases from V and 2 bases from J; bases unmatched to any gene: 1. The rearrangement uses TRBV27 and TRBJ2-1; the match to TRBD2 covers 9 bases. Sequencing input: PBMCs. The clonotype comes from a woman between 18 and 29 years old in good health and CMV-seropositive. CDR3 residues: CASSLAGGTYNEQFF. The CDR3 DNA sequence: TGTGCCAGCAGTTTAGCGGGAGGGACCTACAATGAGCAGTTCTTC.